Listed below are T cell receptor delta chains from one sample, sequenced in a study of gamma-delta chains in newborns, infants, children. TCRdb re-processed the reads via CATT. This sample has about 5,400 delta-chain clones, with approximately 17% found just once. The material sequenced was blood. The receptors were sampled from a child who was a newborn, infant or young child, either healthy, febrile or measles-vaccinated (not recorded which). CDR3s include the opening cysteine and the closing phenylalanine or tryptophan. Fields, in order: D gene, J gene, clone size, V gene, CDR3 DNA, CDR3 protein. The D gene is left open where the match is weak. Only part of the rows carry a size: once, few, many, or a class if the clone is expanded.

TRDD3	TRDJ3	few	TRDV2	TGTGCCTGTGACACGGCCGGTACTGGGGGATACGCGTCCTGGGGCACCCGACAGATGTTTTTC	CACDTAGTGGYASWGTRQMFF
TRDD3	TRDJ1	.	TRDV1	TGTGCTCTTGGGGAACCAATCTACTGGGGGTCCTGGCCGAAAGTCGATAAACTCATCTTT	CALGEPIYWGSWPKVDKLIF
.	TRDJ1	.	TRDV1	TGTGCTCTTTTAGGGTGGGATAAACTCATCTTT	CALLGWDKLIF
TRDD3	TRDJ3	medium-sized	TRDV2	TGTGCCTGTGATGTACTGGGGGATACCCGGGCGACCTGGGACACCCGACAGATGTTTTTC	CACDVLGDTRATWDTRQMFF
TRDD3	TRDJ1	.	TRAV29/DV5	TGTGCAGCCGCCGGGGGGGATCACACCGATAAACTCATCTTT	CAAAGGDHTDKLIF
TRDD3	TRDJ3	medium-sized	TRDV2	TGTGCCTGTGACTTCCTACTGGGGGATACCTGGGACACCCGACAGATGTTTTTC	CACDFLLGDTWDTRQMFF
TRDD3	TRDJ3	.	TRDV2	TGTGCCTGTGACACCGTACTGGGGGATGCAACCCTCTCCTGGGACACCCGACAGATGTTTTTC	CACDTVLGDATLSWDTRQMFF
TRDD3	TRDJ1	.	TRDV2	TGTGCCTGTGACCGACTGGGGGATCGCGGCGATAAACTCATCTTT	CACDRLGDRGDKLIF
TRDD3	TRDJ3	.	TRDV2	TGTGCCTGTGACCTAACTGTTACTGGGGGATACGGCTCCTGGGACACCCGACAGATGTTTTTC	CACDLTVTGGYGSWDTRQMFF
TRDD3	TRDJ1	medium-sized	TRDV2	TGTGCCTGTGACACCCTGGGGGACTCTCTTTACACCGATAAACTCATCTTT	CACDTLGDSLYTDKLIF
.	TRDJ1	.	TRDV1	.	CALGEGLLWKLIF
TRDD3	TRDJ1	few	TRDV2	TGTGCCTGTGACCCGATGGGGGATACCGATAAACTCATCTTT	CACDPMGDTDKLIF
.	TRDJ3	medium-sized	TRDV2	TGTGCCTGTGACCAGGCGAGCTCCTGGGACACCCGACAGATGTTTTTC	CACDQASSWDTRQMFF
.	TRDJ1	.	TRDV2	TGTGCCTGTGACGCACTGGGAACCACCGATAAGCTCATCTTT	CACDALGTTDKLIF
TRDD3	TRDJ1	.	TRDV2	TGTGCCTGTGACCAAGCCTGGGGGATACGCGGCTACACCGATAAACTCATCTTT	CACDQAWGIRGYTDKLIF
.	TRDJ4	few	TRDV1	TGTGCTCTTTGGGAACTTAAACACTTTCCTACGGTACTGGGGTGTGCCAGACCCCTGATCTTT	CALWELKHFPTVLGCARPLIF
TRDD3	TRDJ3	medium-sized	TRDV2	TGTGCCTGTGACACCGCCGGGACTGGGGGAAGCTCCTGGGACACCCGACAGATGTTTTTC	CACDTAGTGGSSWDTRQMFF
.	TRDJ3	.	TRDV2	TGTGCCTGTGACGTAGCTGGTGGATCCTGGGACACCCGACAGATGTTTTTC	CACDVAGGSWDTRQMFF
TRDD3	TRDJ3	few	TRDV2	TGTGCCTGTGACGCCACTGGGGGGCCTCGCTCCTGGGACACCCGACAGATGTTTTTC	CACDATGGPRSWDTRQMFF
TRDD3	TRDJ1	medium-sized	TRDV2	TGTGCCTGTGACGCCGTACTGGGGGATACGCCAGCATGGCGCGATAAACTCATCTTT	CACDAVLGDTPAWRDKLIF
TRDD3	TRDJ3	.	TRDV2	TGTGCCTGTGACACGGTACTGGGGGATACAAGCCGGGACACCCGACAGATGTTTTTC	CACDTVLGDTSRDTRQMFF
TRDD3	TRDJ1	.	TRDV1	TGTGCTCTTGGGGAACAAGCTCGGCCCTCTGGGGGGTACACCGATAAACTCATCTTT	CALGEQARPSGGYTDKLIF
.	TRDJ1	medium-sized	TRDV1	TGTGCTCTTGGGGAACTTGCGAGGGGTACCGATAAACTCATCTTT	CALGELARGTDKLIF
TRDD3	TRDJ3	medium-sized	TRDV2	TGTGCCTGTGACACCGTTGAGACTGGGGGATACGAGGTCTCCTGGGACACCCGACAGATGTTTTTC	CACDTVETGGYEVSWDTRQMFF
.	TRDJ3	few	TRDV2	TGTGCCCGTGACACAGGCGGACTATCCCCCTCCCCCTGGGACACCCGACAGATGTTTTTC	CARDTGGLSPSPWDTRQMFF
.	TRDJ1	few	TRDV2	TGTGCCTGTGACTCCTTGGGGCCGGACACCGATAAACTCATCTTT	CACDSLGPDTDKLIF
TRDD3	TRDJ1	few	TRDV2	TGTGCCTGTGGCACCGTCGGGGATACTAAGACCGATAAACTCATCTTT	CACGTVGDTKTDKLIF
TRDD3	TRDJ1	few	TRDV1	TGTGCTCTTGGGGTTCAAAAAGCTCCGTTTCGGTGGGGGATACGCCCTCCGAAACTCATCTTT	CALGVQKAPFRWGIRPPKLIF
TRDD3	TRDJ2	few	TRDV2	TGTGCCTGTGAACTGGGGGAGGCTTTGACAGCACGACCCTTCTTT	CACELGEALTARPFF
.	TRDJ3	few	TRDV2	TGTGCCTGTGACACCGCGGGCTCGAGCTCCTGGGACACCCGACAGATGTTTTTC	CACDTAGSSSWDTRQMFF
TRDD3	TRDJ3	.	TRDV2	TGTGCCTGTGACACTGGGGGATACTGGGACACCCGACAGATGTTTTTC	CACDTGGYWDTRQMFF
.	TRDJ1	few	TRAV29/DV5	.	CSVLLCSKRDWGRILYTDKLIF
.	TRDJ4	medium-sized	TRDV1	TGTGCTCTTGGGGAAACATCCTACACCCGCCCCGCCAGACCCCTGATCTTT	CALGETSYTRPARPLIF
.	TRDJ1	.	TRDV2	TGTGCCTGTGACCCTGTTCCTCAAGGGACCTCACTTGGACTCATCTTT	CACDPVPQGTSLGLIF
.	TRDJ1	medium-sized	TRDV1	TGTGCTCTTGGGATCAGTTTCTCGTCTAATAAACTCATCTTT	CALGISFSSNKLIF
TRDD3	TRDJ1	.	TRDV2	TGTGCCTGTGGCACCCTGTCTGGGGGATCTACCTCGTACACCGATAAACTCATCTTT	CACGTLSGGSTSYTDKLIF
.	TRDJ1	medium-sized	TRDV2	TGTGCCTGTGACCCCGTCGGACCTCCGGGGACCGATAAACTCATCTTT	CACDPVGPPGTDKLIF
TRDD3	TRDJ1	.	TRDV1	TGTGCTCTTGGGGAACAGGGCCTCCTACATAACTGGGGGTTCGCTGATAAACTCATCTTT	CALGEQGLLHNWGFADKLIF
TRDD3	TRDJ1	.	TRDV2	TGTGCCTGCAACTTACTGGGGGATTATAGACTCATCTTT	CACNLLGDYRLIF
.	TRDJ3	.	TRDV2	TGTGCCTGTGCAAGCAACTCCTGGGACACCCGACAGATGTTTTTC	CACASNSWDTRQMFF
.	TRDJ1	large	TRDV2	TGTGCCTGTGACACCGCTGGGCCCCGGGACGGCGATAAACTCATCTTT	CACDTAGPRDGDKLIF